The rows below give T cell receptor beta chains drawn from one sample of a study of cytotoxic CD8 clonotypes in ibrutinib-treated CLL. Produced via immunoSEQ multiplex PCR; TCRdb's table is partial and in-frame only. The data contain roughly 160,000 clones, about four fifths of them singletons. Sample: PBMCs, taken after 12 months of ibrutinib treatment. These TCRs come from a human donor with chronic lymphocytic leukemia. The CDR3 runs from the conserved cysteine through the conserved F or W. Fields, in order: CDR3 length, clone size, V gene, CDR3 protein. Some rows have no size entry. The others give once, few or many, or a class for an expanded clone.

11 | once | TRBV28 | CASSFRVGYTF
15 | many | TRBV6-6 | CASSYLQGGGYGYTF
17 | - | TRBV5-1 | CASSGYGQGIANNEQFF
16 | - | TRBV7-2 | CASSLVMRWGTGELFF
14 | - | TRBV29-1 | CSVRDRDSNQPQHF
13 | - | TRBV29-1 | CSVSSSGRNEQFF
13 | - | TRBV10-3 | CAISPGGNTEAFF
14 | once | TRBV18 | CASSPRTDTYEQYF
16 | - | TRBV5-1 | CASTRNRETNTGELFF
19 | - | TRBV7-2 | CASSLEPGTERLARYEQYF
14 | - | TRBV5-4 | CASSGGHGNSPLHF
15 | few | TRBV7-3 | CASSPQGVRGQEQYF
16 | - | TRBV4-3 | CASSQGLAGTYNEQFF
14 | - | TRBV6-5 | CASRRQGVAGELFF
15 | few | TRBV11-2 | CASSLSAGRNSEAFF
20 | - | TRBV18 | CASSPSQPSTGPWFNYGYTF
15 | few | TRBV2 | CASSSGRSGGQPQHF
14 | - | TRBV5-1 | CASSLEGEWTEAFF
14 | few | TRBV4-1 | CASSQVGSQETQYF
14 | - | TRBV4-2 | CASSQDQPSYEQYF
20 | once | TRBV4-2 | CASSQDFQGFLLRANYGYTF
16 | - | TRBV7-9 | CASSPGLGSSYNEQFF
16 | once | TRBV5-1 | CASSPKGTVTNEKLFF
14 | few | TRBV5-1 | CASSPGTDTGELFF
18 | - | TRBV7-2 | CASSPSGGTVSSYNEQFF
14 | once | TRBV9 | CASSDRANTGELFF
14 | - | TRBV1 | CTSSHRDRDYEQYF
13 | - | TRBV7-2 | CASSLVREGPQFF
16 | - | TRBV9 | CASSVGAGTGYNEQFF
16 | - | TRBV4-2 | CASSQEGPASPGELFF
14 | - | TRBV11-3 | CASSSQGRDNEQFF
13 | - | TRBV11-3 | CASSYQVNTEAFF
19 | - | TRBV28 | CASKVVVGTSGRTYNEQFF
14 | - | TRBV30 | CAWSHGQTNQPQHF
16 | - | TRBV21-1 | CASSWYRGSGANVLTF
11 | - | TRBV2 | CASGTGYTQYF
14 | - | TRBV6-4 | CAKQPTGQTYEQYF
15 | - | TRBV4-3 | CASSHALDRESEQFF
16 | once | TRBV15 | CATSRDEGWEQETQYF
16 | - | TRBV2 | CASTDRYAGSNQPQHF
16 | - | TRBV10-3 | CAISESTTGGANIQYF
14 | - | TRBV19 | CASSGRLAKNIQYF
16 | - | TRBV18 | CASSPVGRLSNQPQHF
12 | - | TRBV5-1 | CASSFTDDTQYF
14 | - | TRBV25-1 | CASSVPGDNTEAFF
15 | - | TRBV2 | CASSDPFLGANVLTF
16 | - | TRBV28 | CASSFVAGQGAWPLHF
14 | - | TRBV28 | CASSLQEAPYGYTF
14 | - | TRBV28 | CASSFGRTPYEQYF
13 | - | TRBV15 | CATLDRVKNIQYF
12 | - | TRBV28 | CASNQGRKTQYF
15 | - | TRBV5-8 | CASSLVGVTNYGYTF